This T cell receptor (beta chain) was sequenced in a study of CD8 T cells in Susac syndrome. A remark on this clonotype: The antigen remains undetermined.

The V gene lost 1 base and the J gene lost 11 bases, with 12 bases spanning the gap. The CDR3 length is 14 residues. The germline V gene has CDR1 SGHDN and CDR2 FVKESK. The authors reverse transcribed roughly 0.5 to 1 ug RNA with random hexamers. Amplification of TCR beta CDR3 spanned 54 Vbeta and 13 Jbeta via immunoSEQ multiplex PCR. MiXCR, run by TCRdb on the immunoSEQ multiplex PCR reads, gives a single entry per CDR3 protein. The table has approximately 130,000 distinct CDR3 sequences, 85% to 95% seen once. Healthy donors acted as controls, with matching for age and sex. Negative isolation yielded the CD8+ and CD4+ T cells, while FACS enriched the TEMRA cells. Overall study results and limits: The study's TCR sequencing and HLA analysis covered a relatively small number of individuals, and the study acknowledged this.

The TCR sequence derives from a human donor in good health. The chain has TRBV14 and TRBJ1-6, with unresolved D. Input material: CD4+ T cells from PBMCs. This chain's CDR3 is CASSQGPGGPPLHF. The CDR3 nucleotides are TGTGCCAGCAGCCAAGGGCCCGGAGGGCCACCCCTCCACTTT.